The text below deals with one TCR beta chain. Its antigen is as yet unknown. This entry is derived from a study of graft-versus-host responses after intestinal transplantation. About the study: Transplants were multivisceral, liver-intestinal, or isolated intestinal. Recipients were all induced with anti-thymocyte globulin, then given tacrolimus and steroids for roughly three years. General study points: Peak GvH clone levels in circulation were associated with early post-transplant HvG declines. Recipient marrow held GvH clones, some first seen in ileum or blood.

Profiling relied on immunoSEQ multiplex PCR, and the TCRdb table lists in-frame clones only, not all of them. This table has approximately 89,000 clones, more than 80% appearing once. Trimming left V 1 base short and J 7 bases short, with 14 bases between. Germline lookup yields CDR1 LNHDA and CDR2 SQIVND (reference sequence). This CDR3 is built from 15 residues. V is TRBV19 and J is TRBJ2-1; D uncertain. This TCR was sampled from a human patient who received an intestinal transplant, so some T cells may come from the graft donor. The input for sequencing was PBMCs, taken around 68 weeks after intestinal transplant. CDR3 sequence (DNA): TGTGCCAGTAGTATAGCGTGGGGTGTGAGAAATGAGCAGTTCTTC. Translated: CASSIAWGVRNEQFF.